This TCR beta chain comes out of a study of blood T cell repertoires in COVID-19. Across the whole study: The origin of the acute and convalescent COVID-19 samples was the United States, Italy and Spain.

The CDR3 totals 14 residues. The germline V gene has CDR1 MDHEN and CDR2 SYDVKM. Unmatched junction bases numbered 6, after V lost 7 bases and J lost 4 bases. The table came from immunoSEQ multiplex PCR; TCRdb's copy has only in-frame clones and leaves some out. The data hold some 170,000 clones, with 70% to 85% observed a single time. The source material was PBMCs or T cells enriched from blood (not recorded which). The source of this sequence is a woman aged 45-65 years who had recovered from COVID-19. This chain connects TRBV28 to TRBJ2-7; 11 nucleotides line up with TRBD2. In DNA, the CDR3 is TGTGCCAGCATAACTAGCGGGAGATCTTACGAGCAGTACTTC. As protein: CASITSGRSYEQYF.